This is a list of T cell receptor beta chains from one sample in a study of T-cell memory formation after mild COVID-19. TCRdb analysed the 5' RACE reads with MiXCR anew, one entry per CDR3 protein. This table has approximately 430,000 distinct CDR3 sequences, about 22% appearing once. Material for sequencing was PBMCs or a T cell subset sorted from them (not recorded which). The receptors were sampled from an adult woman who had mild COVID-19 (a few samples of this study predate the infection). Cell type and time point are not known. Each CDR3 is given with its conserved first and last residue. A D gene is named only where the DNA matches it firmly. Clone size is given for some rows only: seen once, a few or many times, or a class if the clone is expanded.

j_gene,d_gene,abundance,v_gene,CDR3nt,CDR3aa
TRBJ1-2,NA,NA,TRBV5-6,TGTGCCAGCAGCTTGAGAGCCACAGGGCAAAGCCCCTATGGCTACACCTTC,CASSLRATGQSPYGYTF
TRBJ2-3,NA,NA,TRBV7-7,TGTGCTAGCAGCCCACATAGAGGCACAGATACGCAGTATTTT,CASSPHRGTDTQYF
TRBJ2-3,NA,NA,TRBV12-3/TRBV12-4,TGTGCCAGCAGTTTTGGGCAGGCTCCAACGGGACAGTATTTT,CASSFGQAPTGQYF
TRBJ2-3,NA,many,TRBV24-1,TGTGCCACCAGAGAAGGTGATACGCAGTATTTT,CATREGDTQYF
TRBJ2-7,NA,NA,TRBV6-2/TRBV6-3,TGTGCCAGCAGTTCTTTCGGGGTAGGGGACCACGAGCAGTACTTC,CASSSFGVGDHEQYF
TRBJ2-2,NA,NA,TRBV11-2,TGTGCCAGCAGCCGAAGAAGACTGAACACCGGGGAGCTGTTTTTT,CASSRRRLNTGELFF
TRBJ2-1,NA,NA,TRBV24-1,TGTGCCACCAGTGATTTAGGGGCGGCAGGGTCGTCAGGTGAGCAGTTCTTC,CATSDLGAAGSSGEQFF
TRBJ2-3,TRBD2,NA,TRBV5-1,TGCGCCAGCAGCACGGGACTAGCGGCAGATACGCAGTATTTT,CASSTGLAADTQYF
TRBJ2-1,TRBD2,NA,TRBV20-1,TGCAGTGCTAGAAACCTAGCGGGGGACTACAGGGAGCAGTTCTTC,CSARNLAGDYREQFF
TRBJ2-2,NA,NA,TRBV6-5,TGTGCCAGCAGTTACCGGGGAAGATTTTCGGGGCTGAACACCGGGGAGCTGTTTTTT,CASSYRGRFSGLNTGELFF
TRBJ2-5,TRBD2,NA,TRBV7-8,TGTGCCAGCAGCGAACCGGGGGGGCCTTATCTACAAGAGACCCAGTACTTC,CASSEPGGPYLQETQYF
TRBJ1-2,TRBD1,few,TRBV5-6,TGTGCCAGCAGCTCAGACAGGGGCTATGGCTACACCTTC,CASSSDRGYGYTF
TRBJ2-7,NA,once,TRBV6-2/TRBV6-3,TGTGCCAGCAAAACCGGGACCGCCTACGAGCAGTACTTC,CASKTGTAYEQYF
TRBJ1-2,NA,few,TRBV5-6,TGTGCCAGCATCCAGGGCCGGCTCGAGGGCTACACCTTC,CASIQGRLEGYTF
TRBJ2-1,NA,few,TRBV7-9,TGTGCCAGCAGCTTAGTCGGGAGTGGGGTCGATGAGCAGTTCTTC,CASSLVGSGVDEQFF
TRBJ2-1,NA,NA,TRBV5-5,TGTGCCAGCAGCTTGGCGGAGGGGGGTTGGCAGTTCTTC,CASSLAEGGWQFF
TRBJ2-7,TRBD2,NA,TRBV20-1,TGCAGTGCCTCCGCTAGCGGGGCAAACTACGAGCAGTACTTC,CSASASGANYEQYF
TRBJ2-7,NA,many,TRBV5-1,TGCGCCAGCAGCGGAACAGGGATCTCCTACGAGCAGTACTTC,CASSGTGISYEQYF
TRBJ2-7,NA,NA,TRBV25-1,TGTGCCAGCAGTAGAGGAGGACTCTCCCACGAGCAGTACTTC,CASSRGGLSHEQYF
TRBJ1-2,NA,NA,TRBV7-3,TGTGCCAGCAGCTCGCCGGATCCTATTAACTATGGCTACACCTTC,CASSSPDPINYGYTF
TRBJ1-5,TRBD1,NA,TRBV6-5,TGTGCCAGCTGTTACTGGGGGACAGGGGGCGCCCGCAATCAGCCCCAGCATTTT,CASCYWGTGGARNQPQHF
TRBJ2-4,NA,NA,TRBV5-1,TGCGCCAGCAGCCCAGGGGGCCTCTTCGGGGGGACTTACTTGAACATTCAGTACTTC,CASSPGGLFGGTYLNIQYF
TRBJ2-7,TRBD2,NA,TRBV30,TGTGCCTGGAGTGGTCTCGGGGGGACCTACGAGCAGTACTTC,CAWSGLGGTYEQYF
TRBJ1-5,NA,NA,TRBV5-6,TGTGCCAGCAGCCTTGGTTCGACCAGGCACCAGCCCCAGCATTTT,CASSLGSTRHQPQHF
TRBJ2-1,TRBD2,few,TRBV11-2,TGTGCCAGCAGCTCCCTGGCGGGAGATTACTACAATGAGCAGTTCTTC,CASSSLAGDYYNEQFF
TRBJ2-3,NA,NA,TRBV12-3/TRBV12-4,TGTGCCAGCAGTTGGCTAACAGATACGCAGTATTTT,CASSWLTDTQYF
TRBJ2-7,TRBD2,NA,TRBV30,TGTGCCTGGAGTGTTGAGCGGGAGTCCTACGAGCAGTACTTC,CAWSVERESYEQYF
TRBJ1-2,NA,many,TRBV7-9,TGTGCCAGCTACTCCCGTGGGGGGGACGGTGGCTACACCTTC,CASYSRGGDGGYTF
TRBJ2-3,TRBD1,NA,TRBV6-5,TGTGCCCCAGAAATCCACGACAGGGTTGAGGGGGATACGCAGTATTTT,CAPEIHDRVEGDTQYF
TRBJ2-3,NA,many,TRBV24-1,TGTGCCACCAGTGACACACTGACAACCTACACAGATACGCAGTATTTT,CATSDTLTTYTDTQYF
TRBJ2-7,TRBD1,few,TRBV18,TGTGCCAGCTCACGGGGACAGGGGACTTCCTACGAGCAGTACTTC,CASSRGQGTSYEQYF
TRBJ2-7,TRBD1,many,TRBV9,TGTGCCAGCAATAGCGGACAGGGGTCATACGAGCAGTACTTC,CASNSGQGSYEQYF
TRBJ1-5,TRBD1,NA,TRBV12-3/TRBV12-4,TGTGCCAGCAGGCGGGGGACAGGGCGCAATCAGCCCCAGCATTTT,CASRRGTGRNQPQHF
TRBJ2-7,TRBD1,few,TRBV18,TGTGCCAGCTCACCACTCGACAGGGTCTCCTACGAGCAGTACTTC,CASSPLDRVSYEQYF
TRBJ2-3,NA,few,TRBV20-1,TGCAGTGCTAGGGGTGGGAGCACAGATACGCAGTATTTT,CSARGGSTDTQYF
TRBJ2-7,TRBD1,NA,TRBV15,TGTGCCACCAGCAACGCCAACAGGGGAGACCCGAACGAGCAGTACTTC,CATSNANRGDPNEQYF
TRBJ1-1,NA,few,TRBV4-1,TGCGCCAGTCAGGAGAACACTGAAGCTTTCTTT,CASQENTEAFF
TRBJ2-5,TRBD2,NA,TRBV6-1,TGTGCCAGCAGTGGACTAGCGGGCCAAGTGGGGACCCAGTACTTC,CASSGLAGQVGTQYF
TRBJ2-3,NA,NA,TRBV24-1,TGTGCCACCAGTGATTCCAGGGTAAGGAGCACAGATACGCAGTATTTT,CATSDSRVRSTDTQYF
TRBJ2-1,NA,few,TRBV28,TGTGCCAGCAGTTCGAGAGACGGTGAGCAGTTCTTC,CASSSRDGEQFF
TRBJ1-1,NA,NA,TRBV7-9,TGTGCCAGCAGTACCGGACAGTTCTCTTCTGAAGCTTTCTTT,CASSTGQFSSEAFF
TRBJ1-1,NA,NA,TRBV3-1,TGTGCCAGCAGCCAAGGTTTTTCGGCTTTCTTT,CASSQGFSAFF
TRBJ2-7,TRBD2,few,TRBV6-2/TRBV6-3,TGTGCCAGCAGTTACAAGACGGGAGGGTCCTACGAGCAGTACTTC,CASSYKTGGSYEQYF
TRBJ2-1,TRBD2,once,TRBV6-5,TGTGCCAGCAGTTACTCGTTTAGCGGGGGGTTGGGTGAGCAGTTCTTC,CASSYSFSGGLGEQFF
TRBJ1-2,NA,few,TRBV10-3,TGTGCCATCACTAAAACGGGATCGGCTAACTATGGCTACACCTTC,CAITKTGSANYGYTF
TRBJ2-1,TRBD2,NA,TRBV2,TGTGCCAGCAAACTAGCGGGAGCCTACAATGAGCAGTTCTTC,CASKLAGAYNEQFF
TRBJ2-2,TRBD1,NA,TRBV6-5,TGTGCCAGCAGTCATTCGGGGCCCAGGACAGGGTCCCCCGGGGAGCTGTTTTTT,CASSHSGPRTGSPGELFF
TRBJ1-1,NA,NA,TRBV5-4,TGTGCCAGCAGCTTGAAGAACACGGAGGGCACTGAAGCTTTCTTT,CASSLKNTEGTEAFF
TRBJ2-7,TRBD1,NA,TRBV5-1,TGCGCCAGCAGCTTGCAACGGGACAGGGTCACTAACGAGCAGTACTTC,CASSLQRDRVTNEQYF
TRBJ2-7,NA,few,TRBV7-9,TGTGCCAGCAGCTTAGCCGGCAGGTACGAGCAGTACTTC,CASSLAGRYEQYF